The clone carrying this TCR beta chain was detected a few times. A universal primer site and UMIs were added as TCR cDNA was made by 5'RACE template switching. MiXCR was run by TCRdb on the 5' RACE reads, yielding one entry per CDR3 protein. The sample records 250,000 to 300,000 distinct CDR3 sequences, 5.2% being singletons. This specimen belongs to a study of T cells after yellow fever vaccination. The V segment lost 1 base and the J segment 0 bases; nucleotides outside the gene matches: 10. The CDR3 covers 18 residues. In germline, CDR1 is LGHNA, CDR2 YSLEER. The sample here was CD4+ T cells sorted from PBMCs, taken on the day of the yellow fever booster vaccination. The rearrangement links TRBV4-3 to TRBJ1-2; 8 nucleotides align to TRBD1. This TCR came from a man aged 18 to 30 who received the YFV17D yellow fever vaccine. The CDR3: CASSQAPPGQVANYGYTF. The CDR3 DNA follows: TGCGCCAGCAGCCAAGCTCCACCGGGACAGGTAGCTAACTATGGCTACACCTTC.